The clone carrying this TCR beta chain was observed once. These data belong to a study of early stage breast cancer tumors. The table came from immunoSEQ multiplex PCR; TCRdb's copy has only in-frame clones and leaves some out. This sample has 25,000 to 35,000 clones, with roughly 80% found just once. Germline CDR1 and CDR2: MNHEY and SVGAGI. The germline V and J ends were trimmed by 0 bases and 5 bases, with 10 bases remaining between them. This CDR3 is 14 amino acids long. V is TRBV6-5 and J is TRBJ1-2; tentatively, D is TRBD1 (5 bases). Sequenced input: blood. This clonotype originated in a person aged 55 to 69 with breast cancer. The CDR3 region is CASSYSTAGYGYTF. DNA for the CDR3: TGTGCCAGCAGTTACTCGACGGCAGGGTATGGCTACACCTTC.